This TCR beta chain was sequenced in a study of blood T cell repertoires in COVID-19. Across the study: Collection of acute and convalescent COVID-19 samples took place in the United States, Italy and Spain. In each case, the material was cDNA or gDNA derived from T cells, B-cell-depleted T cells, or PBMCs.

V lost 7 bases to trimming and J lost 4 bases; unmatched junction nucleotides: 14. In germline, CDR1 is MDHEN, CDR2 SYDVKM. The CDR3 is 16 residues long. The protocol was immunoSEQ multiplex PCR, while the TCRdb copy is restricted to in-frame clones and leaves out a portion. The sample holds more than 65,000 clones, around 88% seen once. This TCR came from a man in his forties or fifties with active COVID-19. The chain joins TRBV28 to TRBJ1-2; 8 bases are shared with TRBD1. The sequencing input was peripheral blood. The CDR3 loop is CASTSLGDRTSYGYTF. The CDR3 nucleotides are TGTGCCAGCACCTCATTAGGGGACAGGACGAGCTATGGCTACACCTTC.